These T cell receptor beta chains were read from a single sample in a study of blood T cell repertoires in COVID-19. The table came from immunoSEQ multiplex PCR; TCRdb's copy has only in-frame clones and leaves some out. The table lists around 150,000 clones, just over 85% of them singletons. Sequencing input: peripheral blood. Receptors originate from a man in his 70s with acute or convalescent COVID-19. Both conserved end residues are part of each CDR3. D genes are given only for firm matches. Clone size is stated in some rows and not others, as once, few, many or a class when expanded.

J	D	V	size	CDR3	DNA
TRBJ1-1	TRBD1	TRBV28	.	CASTGDRPYTEAFF	TGTGCCAGCACCGGGGACAGACCCTACACTGAAGCTTTCTTT
TRBJ2-2	.	TRBV18	.	CASSPSRDSLNTGELFF	TGTGCCAGCTCACCTTCGAGGGACTCTTTGAACACCGGGGAGCTGTTTTTT
TRBJ1-2	.	TRBV2	.	CASRTGRGANYGYTF	TGTGCCAGCAGGACAGGAAGAGGAGCTAACTATGGCTACACCTTC
TRBJ1-2	TRBD1	TRBV7-2	.	CASSLGGQGNGYTF	TGTGCCAGCAGCTTAGGGGGACAGGGGAATGGCTACACCTTC
TRBJ1-2	TRBD1	TRBV2	.	CASSELGQLYGYTF	TGTGCCAGCAGTGAGTTGGGACAGCTCTATGGCTACACCTTC
TRBJ1-5	.	TRBV28	.	CASSLPGVPSNQPQHF	TGTGCCAGCAGTTTACCGGGGGTCCCGAGCAATCAGCCCCAGCATTTT
TRBJ2-6	TRBD2	TRBV7-3	.	CASSLSPGTSGASGANVLTF	TGTGCCAGCAGCTTATCCCCTGGGACTAGCGGGGCTTCTGGGGCCAACGTCCTGACTTTC
TRBJ2-7	.	TRBV27	.	CASRLTSLDEQYF	TGTGCCAGCAGGTTGACTAGTCTTGACGAGCAGTACTTC
TRBJ1-2	.	TRBV19	.	CASSMGENYGYTF	TGTGCCAGTAGTATGGGAGAGAACTATGGCTACACCTTC
TRBJ2-1	.	TRBV2	once	CASSEGGYNEQFF	TGTGCCAGCAGTGAAGGAGGGTACAATGAGCAGTTCTTC
TRBJ2-1	TRBD2	TRBV28	.	CASSFTSGVNNEQFF	TGTGCCAGCAGTTTCACTAGCGGAGTTAACAATGAGCAGTTCTTC
TRBJ2-1	TRBD2	TRBV18	.	CASSPPAGGDEQFF	TGTGCCAGCTCACCACCAGCGGGAGGGGATGAGCAGTTCTTC
TRBJ2-7	TRBD2	TRBV4-3	.	CASSQDLMGGGEQYF	TGCGCCAGCAGCCAAGATTTGATGGGGGGAGGGGAGCAGTACTTC
TRBJ2-3	.	TRBV28	once	CASISGSTDTQYF	TGTGCCAGCATCTCGGGGAGCACAGATACGCAGTATTTT
TRBJ2-7	.	TRBV15	.	CATSRDSDRSYEQYF	TGTGCCACCAGCAGAGATTCGGACAGATCCTACGAGCAGTACTTC
TRBJ2-2	TRBD2	TRBV6-5	.	CASSYQAGVSGELFF	TGTGCCAGCAGCTATCAAGCGGGAGTCTCCGGGGAGCTGTTTTTT
TRBJ1-1	TRBD1	TRBV12-3/TRBV12-4	.	CASILEGATEAFF	TGTGCCAGCATTCTAGAGGGGGCCACTGAAGCTTTCTTT
TRBJ1-2	.	TRBV5-1	.	CASSLGGTANYGYTF	TGCGCCAGCAGCCTTGGTGGCACCGCTAACTATGGCTACACCTTC
TRBJ2-7	.	TRBV5-1	.	CASSSTGTIYEQYF	TGCGCCAGCAGCTCTACAGGGACTATCTACGAGCAGTACTTC
TRBJ2-1	.	TRBV6-1	.	CASSAHRDNSYNEQFF	TGTGCCAGCAGTGCTCACCGGGACAACTCCTACAATGAGCAGTTCTTC
TRBJ1-1	.	TRBV15	.	CATSSEVRLNTEAFF	TGTGCCACCAGCTCTGAGGTGCGTCTGAACACTGAAGCTTTCTTT
TRBJ1-2	TRBD1	TRBV5-6	many	CASSPPGTAYGYTF	TGTGCCAGCAGCCCGCCTGGGACAGCCTATGGCTACACCTTC
TRBJ2-2	.	TRBV6-4	once	CASSLGGPPNTGELFF	TGTGCCAGCAGTCTTGGAGGGCCTCCGAACACCGGGGAGCTGTTTTTT
TRBJ2-4	.	TRBV3-1/TRBV3-2	.	CASSQDPWLAKNIQYF	TGTGCCAGCAGCCAAGATCCATGGCTAGCCAAAAACATTCAGTACTTC